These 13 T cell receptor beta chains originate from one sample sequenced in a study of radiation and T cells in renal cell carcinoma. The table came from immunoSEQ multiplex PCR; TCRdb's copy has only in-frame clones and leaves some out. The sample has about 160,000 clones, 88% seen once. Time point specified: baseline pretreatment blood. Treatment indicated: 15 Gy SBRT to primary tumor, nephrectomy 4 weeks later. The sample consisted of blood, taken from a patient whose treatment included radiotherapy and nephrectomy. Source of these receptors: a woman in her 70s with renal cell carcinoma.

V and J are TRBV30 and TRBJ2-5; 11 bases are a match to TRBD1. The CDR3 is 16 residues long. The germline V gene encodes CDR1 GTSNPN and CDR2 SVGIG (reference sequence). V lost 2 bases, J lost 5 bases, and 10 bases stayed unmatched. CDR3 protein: CAWSRRWTGGGETQYF. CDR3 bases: TGTGCCTGGAGTCGGCGGTGGACAGGGGGCGGCGAGACCCAGTACTTC.

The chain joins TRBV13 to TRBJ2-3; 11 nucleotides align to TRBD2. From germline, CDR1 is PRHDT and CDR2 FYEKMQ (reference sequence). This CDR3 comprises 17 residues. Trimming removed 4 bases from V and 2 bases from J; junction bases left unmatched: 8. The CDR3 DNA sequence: TGTGCCAGCAGCTCACAACTAGCGGGGGCTTTCACAGATACGCAGTATTTT. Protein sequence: CASSSQLAGAFTDTQYF. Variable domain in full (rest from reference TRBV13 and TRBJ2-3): AAGVIQSPRHLIKEKRETATLKCYPIPRHDTVYWYQQGPGQDPQFLISFYEKMQSDKGSIPDRFSAQQFSDYHSELNMSSLELGDSALYFCASSSQLAGAFTDTQYFGPGTRLTVL.

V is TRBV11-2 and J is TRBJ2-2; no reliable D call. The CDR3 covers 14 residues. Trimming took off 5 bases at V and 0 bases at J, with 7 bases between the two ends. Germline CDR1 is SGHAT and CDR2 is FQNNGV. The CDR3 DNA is TGTGCCAGCAGCCTTAGCACGAACACCGGGGAGCTGTTTTTT. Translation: CASSLSTNTGELFF.

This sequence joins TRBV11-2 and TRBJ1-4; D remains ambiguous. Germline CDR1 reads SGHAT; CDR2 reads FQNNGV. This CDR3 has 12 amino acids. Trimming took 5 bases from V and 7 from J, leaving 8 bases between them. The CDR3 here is CASSEVREKLFF. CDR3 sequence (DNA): TGTGCCAGCAGCGAGGTGCGTGAAAAACTGTTTTTT.

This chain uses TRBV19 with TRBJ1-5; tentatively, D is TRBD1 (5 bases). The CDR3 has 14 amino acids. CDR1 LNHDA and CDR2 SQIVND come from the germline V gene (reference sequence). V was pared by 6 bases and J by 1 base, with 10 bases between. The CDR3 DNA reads TGTGCCAGTAGGCGGGACGCCAGCAATCAGCCCCAGCATTTT. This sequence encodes CASRRDASNQPQHF.

The CDR3 nucleotides read TGTGCCAGCAGCTTAGCTAGCGGGGGTACTGAGCAGTTCTTC. It codes for CASSLASGGTEQFF. V usage is TRBV7-6 and J usage is TRBJ2-1; 9 nucleotides agree with TRBD2. The germline CDR1 and CDR2 sequences are SGHVS and FNYEAQ. V shed 0 bases, J shed 9 bases, and the junction held 3 bases outside the gene matches. The CDR3 has 14 amino acids.

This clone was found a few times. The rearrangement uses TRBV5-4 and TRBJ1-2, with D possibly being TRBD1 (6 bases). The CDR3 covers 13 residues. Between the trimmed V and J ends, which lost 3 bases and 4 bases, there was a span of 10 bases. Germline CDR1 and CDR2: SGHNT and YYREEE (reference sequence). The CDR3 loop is CASSWKDSYGYTF. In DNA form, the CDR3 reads TGTGCCAGCAGCTGGAAGGACAGCTATGGCTACACCTTC.

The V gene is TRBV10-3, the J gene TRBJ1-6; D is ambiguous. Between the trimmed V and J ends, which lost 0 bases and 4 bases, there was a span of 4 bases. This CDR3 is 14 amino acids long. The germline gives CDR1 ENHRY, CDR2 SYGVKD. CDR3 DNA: TGTGCCATCAGTGAGTCCGCGTATAATTCACCCCTCCACTTT. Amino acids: CAISESAYNSPLHF.

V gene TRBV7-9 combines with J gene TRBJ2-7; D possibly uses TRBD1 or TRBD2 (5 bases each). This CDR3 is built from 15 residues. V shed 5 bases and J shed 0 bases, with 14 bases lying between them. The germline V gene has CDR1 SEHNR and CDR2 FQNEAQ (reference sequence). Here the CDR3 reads CASSPLGTGSYEQYF. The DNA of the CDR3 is TGTGCCAGCAGCCCTCTCGGGACGGGCTCCTACGAGCAGTACTTC.

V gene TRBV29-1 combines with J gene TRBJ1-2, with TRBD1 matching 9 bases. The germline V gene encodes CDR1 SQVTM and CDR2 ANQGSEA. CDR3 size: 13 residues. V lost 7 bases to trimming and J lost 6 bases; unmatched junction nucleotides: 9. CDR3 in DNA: TGCAGCGCACTGGGACAGGGTATCAATGGCTACACCTTC. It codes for CSALGQGINGYTF.

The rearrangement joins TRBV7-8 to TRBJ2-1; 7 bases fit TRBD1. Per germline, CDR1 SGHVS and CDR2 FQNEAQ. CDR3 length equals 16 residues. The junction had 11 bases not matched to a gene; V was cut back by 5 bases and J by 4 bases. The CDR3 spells CASSLRDSQIYNEQFF. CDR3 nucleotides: TGTGCCAGCAGCCTTAGGGACAGTCAAATTTACAATGAGCAGTTCTTC.

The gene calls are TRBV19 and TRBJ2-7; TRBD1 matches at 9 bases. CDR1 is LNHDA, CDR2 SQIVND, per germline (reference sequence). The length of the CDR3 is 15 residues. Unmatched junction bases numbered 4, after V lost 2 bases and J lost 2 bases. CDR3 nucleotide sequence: TGTGCCAGTAGTATAAGTGGACAGGGGCCCTACGAGCAGTACTTC. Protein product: CASSISGQGPYEQYF.

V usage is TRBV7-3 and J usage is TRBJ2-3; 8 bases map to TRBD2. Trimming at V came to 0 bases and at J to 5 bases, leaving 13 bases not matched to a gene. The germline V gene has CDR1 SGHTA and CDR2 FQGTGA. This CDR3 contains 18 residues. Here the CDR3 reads CASSLTSTSGGRGDTQYF. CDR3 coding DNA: TGTGCCAGCAGCTTAACCTCCACTAGCGGAGGCAGAGGAGATACGCAGTATTTT.